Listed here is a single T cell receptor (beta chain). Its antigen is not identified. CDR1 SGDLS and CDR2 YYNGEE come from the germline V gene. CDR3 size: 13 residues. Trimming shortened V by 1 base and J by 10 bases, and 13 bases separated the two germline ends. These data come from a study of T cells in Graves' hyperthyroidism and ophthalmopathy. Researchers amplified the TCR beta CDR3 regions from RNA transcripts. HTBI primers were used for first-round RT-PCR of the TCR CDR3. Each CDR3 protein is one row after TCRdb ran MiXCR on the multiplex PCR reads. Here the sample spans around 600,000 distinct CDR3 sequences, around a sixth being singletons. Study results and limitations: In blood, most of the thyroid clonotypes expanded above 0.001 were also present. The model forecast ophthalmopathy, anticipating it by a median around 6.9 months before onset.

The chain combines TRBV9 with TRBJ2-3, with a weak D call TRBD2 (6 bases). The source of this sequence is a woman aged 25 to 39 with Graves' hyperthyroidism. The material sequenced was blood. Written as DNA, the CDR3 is TGTGCCAGCAGCGTACGGCCCAGGGAGGCGCAGTATTTT. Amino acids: CASSVRPREAQYF.